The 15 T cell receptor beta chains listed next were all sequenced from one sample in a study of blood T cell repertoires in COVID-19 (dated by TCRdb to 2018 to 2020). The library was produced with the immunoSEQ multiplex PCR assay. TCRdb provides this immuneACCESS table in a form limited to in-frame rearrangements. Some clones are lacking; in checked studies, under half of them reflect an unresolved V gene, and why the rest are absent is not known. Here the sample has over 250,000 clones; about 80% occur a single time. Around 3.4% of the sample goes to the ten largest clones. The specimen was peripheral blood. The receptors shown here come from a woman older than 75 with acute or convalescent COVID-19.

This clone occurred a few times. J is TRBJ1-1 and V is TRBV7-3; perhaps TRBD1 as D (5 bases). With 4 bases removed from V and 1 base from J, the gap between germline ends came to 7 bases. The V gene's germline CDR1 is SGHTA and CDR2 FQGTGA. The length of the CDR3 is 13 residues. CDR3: CASSSQGNTEAFF. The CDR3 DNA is TGTGCCAGCAGCTCCCAGGGGAACACTGAAGCTTTCTTT.

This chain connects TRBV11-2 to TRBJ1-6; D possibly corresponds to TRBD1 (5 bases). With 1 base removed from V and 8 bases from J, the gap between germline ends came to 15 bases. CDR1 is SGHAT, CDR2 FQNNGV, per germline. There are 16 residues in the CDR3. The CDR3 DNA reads TGTGCCAGCAGCTTAGTATGGGGAGGGGTTGATTCACCCCTCCACTTT. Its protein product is CASSLVWGGVDSPLHF.

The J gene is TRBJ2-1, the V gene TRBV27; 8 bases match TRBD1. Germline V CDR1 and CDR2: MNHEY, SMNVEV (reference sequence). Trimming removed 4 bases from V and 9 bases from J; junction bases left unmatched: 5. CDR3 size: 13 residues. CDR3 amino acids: CASSSSDRGEQFF. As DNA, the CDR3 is TGTGCCAGCAGTTCATCCGACAGGGGTGAGCAGTTCTTC.

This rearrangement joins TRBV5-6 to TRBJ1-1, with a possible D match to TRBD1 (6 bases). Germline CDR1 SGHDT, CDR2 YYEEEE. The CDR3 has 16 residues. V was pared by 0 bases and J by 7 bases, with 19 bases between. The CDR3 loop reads CASSLEGGGFQGEAFF. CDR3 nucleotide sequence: TGTGCCAGCAGCTTGGAAGGGGGTGGCTTTCAGGGTGAAGCTTTCTTT.

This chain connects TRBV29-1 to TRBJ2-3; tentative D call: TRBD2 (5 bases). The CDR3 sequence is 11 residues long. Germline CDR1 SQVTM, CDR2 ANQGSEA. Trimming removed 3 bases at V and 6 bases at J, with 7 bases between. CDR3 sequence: CSVDRRDTQYF. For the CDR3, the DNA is TGCAGCGTTGACAGGAGGGATACGCAGTATTTT.

As DNA, the CDR3 is TGTGCCAGCAGCCAAGATCGGAGCAATTTAGTGAATGAGCAGTTCTTC. As protein: CASSQDRSNLVNEQFF. The chain uses TRBV3-1 (or the pseudogene TRBV3-2) and TRBJ2-1, with D unresolved. The CDR3 covers 16 residues. CDR1 and CDR2 from the germline V gene are LGHDT and YNNKEL (reference sequence). Trimming removed 0 bases at V and 7 bases at J, with 16 bases between.

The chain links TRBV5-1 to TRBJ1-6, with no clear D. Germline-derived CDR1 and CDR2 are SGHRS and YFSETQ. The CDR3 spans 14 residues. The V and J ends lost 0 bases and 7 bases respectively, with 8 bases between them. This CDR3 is CASSLVGENSPLHF. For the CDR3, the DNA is TGCGCCAGCAGCTTGGTTGGGGAGAATTCACCCCTCCACTTT.

The CDR3 sequence is CSASGYSGTAFYEQYF. Here the CDR3 DNA reads TGCAGTGCTAGTGGATATTCCGGGACAGCCTTCTACGAGCAGTACTTC. V gene TRBV20-1 combines with J gene TRBJ2-7, with 7 bases identical to TRBD1. Germline-derived CDR1 and CDR2 are DFQATT and SNEGSKA (reference sequence). V shed 3 bases, J shed 3 bases, and the junction held 14 bases outside the gene matches. The CDR3 is 16 amino acids.

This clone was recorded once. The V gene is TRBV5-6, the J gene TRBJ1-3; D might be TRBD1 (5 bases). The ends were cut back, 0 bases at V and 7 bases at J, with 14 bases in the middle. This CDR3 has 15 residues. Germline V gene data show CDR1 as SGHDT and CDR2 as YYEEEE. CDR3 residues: CASSLAGSYGNTIYF. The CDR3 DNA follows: TGTGCCAGCAGCTTGGCAGGGTCATACGGGAACACCATATATTTT.

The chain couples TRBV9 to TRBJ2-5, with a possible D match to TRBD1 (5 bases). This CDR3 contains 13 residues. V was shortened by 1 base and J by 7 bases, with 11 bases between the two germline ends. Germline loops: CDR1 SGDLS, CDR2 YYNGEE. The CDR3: CASSVLGEGTQYF. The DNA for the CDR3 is TGTGCCAGCAGCGTATTAGGGGAAGGGACCCAGTACTTC.

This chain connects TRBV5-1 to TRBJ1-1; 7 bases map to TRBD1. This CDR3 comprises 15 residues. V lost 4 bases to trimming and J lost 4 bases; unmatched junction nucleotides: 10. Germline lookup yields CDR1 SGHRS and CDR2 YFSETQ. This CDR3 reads CASSGRQGPTTEAFF. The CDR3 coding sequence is TGCGCCAGCAGCGGCAGACAGGGCCCGACCACTGAAGCTTTCTTT.

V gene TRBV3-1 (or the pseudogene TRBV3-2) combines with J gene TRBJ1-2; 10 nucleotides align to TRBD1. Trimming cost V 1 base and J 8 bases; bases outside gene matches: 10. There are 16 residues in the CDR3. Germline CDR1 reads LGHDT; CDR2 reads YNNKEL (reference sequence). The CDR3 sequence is CASSQGRDRGIQGYTF. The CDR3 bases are TGTGCCAGCAGCCAAGGCCGGGACAGGGGTATTCAAGGCTACACCTTC.

The chain's CDR3 is CASSTGQLDGYTF. The CDR3 bases are TGTGCCAGCTCAACCGGACAACTGGATGGCTACACCTTC. J is TRBJ1-2 and V is TRBV18; D perhaps matches TRBD1 (5 bases). V gave up 5 bases and J gave up 6 bases, with 13 bases separating them. The CDR3 has 13 amino acids. CDR1 is KGHSH and CDR2 is LQKENI in the germline V gene.

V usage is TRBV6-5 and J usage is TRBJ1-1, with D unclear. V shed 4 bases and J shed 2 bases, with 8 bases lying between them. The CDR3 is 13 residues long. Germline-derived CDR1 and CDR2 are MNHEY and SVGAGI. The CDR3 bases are TGTGCCAGCAGTTTAGATCTTAACACTGAAGCTTTCTTT. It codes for CASSLDLNTEAFF.

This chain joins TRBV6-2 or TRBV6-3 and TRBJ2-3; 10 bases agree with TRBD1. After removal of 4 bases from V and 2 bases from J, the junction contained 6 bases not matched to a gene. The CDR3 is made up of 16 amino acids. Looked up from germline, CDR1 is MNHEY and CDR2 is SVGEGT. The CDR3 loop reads CASSWGDRGYTDTQYF. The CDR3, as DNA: TGTGCCAGCAGTTGGGGGGACAGGGGTTACACAGATACGCAGTATTTT.